Below, 14 T cell receptor beta chains from the same sample are listed, as sequenced in a study of blood T cell repertoires in COVID-19 (dated by TCRdb to the early 2020s). Library preparation employed the immunoSEQ multiplex PCR assay. TCRdb mirrors the immuneACCESS table, restricted to in-frame sequences. Some clones are absent from its copies; in checked studies, under half trace to an unresolved V gene, and the reason for the others is unknown. This sample is represented by roughly 34,000 clones; 88% of them were singletons. The ten largest clonotypes hold under 30% of the sample. Sequencing was performed on peripheral blood. Receptors originate from a woman of 80 years or more with active or convalescent COVID-19.

The chain links TRBV9 to TRBJ2-3; D is uncertain. The V and J ends lost 4 bases and 1 base respectively, with 19 bases between them. From germline, CDR1 is SGDLS and CDR2 YYNGEE. This CDR3 has 17 amino acids. CDR3 nucleotides: TGTGCCAGCAGCTCATACTCCCGCCAATCGGGCACAGATACGCAGTATTTT. Protein sequence: CASSSYSRQSGTDTQYF.

This clone was observed a single time. This chain joins TRBV7-9 and TRBJ1-2; D gene ambiguous. The CDR3 is 13 amino acids. Trimming cost V 5 bases and J 3 bases, with 10 bases left between them. Germline V CDR1 and CDR2: SEHNR, FQNEAQ (reference sequence). In DNA, the CDR3 is TGTGCCAGCAGCCAGTTCGGGGACTATGGCTACACCTTC. It encodes CASSQFGDYGYTF. The full variable domain, in which reference TRBV7-9 and TRBJ1-2 provide the parts outside the CDR3, is DTGVSQNPRHKITKRGQNVTFRCDPISEHNRLYWYRQTLGQGPEFLTYFQNEAQLEKSRLLSDRFSAERPKGSFSTLEIQRTEQGDSAMYLCASSQFGDYGYTFGSGTRLTVV.

The genes are TRBV2 and TRBJ2-7; TRBD2 matches 11 bases. From germline, CDR1 is SNHLY and CDR2 FYNNEI. The CDR3 covers 15 residues. V shed 4 bases, J shed 2 bases, and the junction held 4 bases outside the gene matches. This CDR3 is CASSAGTSGTYEQYF. CDR3 coding DNA: TGTGCCAGCAGTGCTGGGACTAGCGGAACCTACGAGCAGTACTTC. The full variable domain, rest sourced from reference TRBV2 and TRBJ2-7, is EPEVTQTPSHQVTQMGQEVILRCVPISNHLYFYWYRQILGQKVEFLVSFYNNEISEKSEIFDDQFSVERPDGSNFTLKIRSTKLEDSAMYFCASSAGTSGTYEQYFGPGTRLTVT.

The chain employs TRBV5-8 and TRBJ1-2; TRBD1 aligns across 7 bases. J lost 6 bases, V lost 2 bases, and 16 bases had no gene match. Per the germline V gene, CDR1 is SGHTS and CDR2 is YDEGEE. The CDR3 extends over 17 amino acids. DNA of the CDR3: TGTGCCAGCAGCTTCCGACAGGGCGGAACTATGGTTAATGGCTACACCTTC. Its protein is CASSFRQGGTMVNGYTF.

V and J are TRBV19 and TRBJ1-5; tentatively, D is TRBD1 (6 bases). The germline V gene has CDR1 LNHDA and CDR2 SQIVND (reference sequence). CDR3 length equals 15 residues. Trimming removed 3 bases at V and 4 bases at J, with 13 bases between. DNA of the CDR3: TGTGCCAGTAGTATCCCACAGGGTGGGAATCAGCCCCAGCATTTT. Its protein product is CASSIPQGGNQPQHF.

The chain uses TRBV6-1 and TRBJ1-5, with D possibly matching TRBD1 (5 bases). The CDR3 length is 19 residues. Looked up from germline, CDR1 is MNHNS and CDR2 is SASEGT. Trimming removed 0 bases at V and 1 base at J, with 19 bases between. The CDR3 is CASSEALRGGVVSNQPQHF. CDR3 in DNA: TGTGCCAGCAGTGAAGCGCTTCGGGGGGGGGTTGTAAGCAATCAGCCCCAGCATTTT.

This chain uses TRBV19 with TRBJ2-1; weak D call: TRBD2 (6 bases). V was pared by 7 bases and J by 11 bases, with 21 bases between. The length of the CDR3 is 14 residues. Germline V lookup: CDR1 LNHDA, CDR2 SQIVND (reference sequence). CDR3: CASTPATVAGQQFF. CDR3 in DNA: TGTGCCAGTACCCCCGCGACTGTTGCGGGGCAGCAGTTCTTC. Full variable domain (missing parts from reference TRBV19 and TRBJ2-1): DGGITQSPKYLFRKEGQNVTLSCEQNLNHDAMYWYRQDPGQGLRLIYYSQIVNDFQKGDIAEGYSVSREKKESFPLTVTSAQKNPTAFYLCASTPATVAGQQFFGPGTRLTVL.

J is TRBJ1-2 and V is TRBV12-3 or TRBV12-4; D perhaps matches TRBD1 (5 bases). The CDR3 sequence is 13 residues long. V lost 5 bases to trimming and J lost 4 bases, with 11 bases between them. The DNA of the CDR3 is TGTGCCAGCAGTCAGGACACCCTCTATGGCTACACCTTC. Translated, it gives CASSQDTLYGYTF.

This clone occurred once. The chain is built from TRBV4-2 and TRBJ1-6; 7 nucleotides agree with TRBD1. The V segment lost 3 bases and the J segment 2 bases; nucleotides outside the gene matches: 1. This CDR3 comprises 15 residues. Per the germline V gene, CDR1 is LGHNA and CDR2 is YNFKEQ. CDR3 amino acids: CASSQGQPYNSPLHF. The DNA of the CDR3 is TGTGCCAGCAGCCAGGGACAGCCCTATAATTCACCCCTCCACTTT.

This clone has just one count. The V gene is TRBV2, the J gene TRBJ2-7, with D possibly TRBD2 on 6 matching bases. The CDR3 is made up of 14 amino acids. Germline CDR1 and CDR2: SNHLY and FYNNEI. Between the trimmed V and J ends, which lost 4 bases and 2 bases, there was a span of 12 bases. The CDR3 coding sequence is TGTGCCAGCAGTGGGGGGGATCCACCCTACGAGCAGTACTTC. Translating it yields CASSGGDPPYEQYF.

J is TRBJ1-2 and V is TRBV25-1; perhaps TRBD1 as D (6 bases). The CDR3 extends over 18 amino acids. The germline V and J ends were trimmed by 8 bases and 6 bases, with 31 bases remaining between them. Germline CDR1 and CDR2: MGHDK and SYGVNS. CDR3 in amino acids: CASAPLKGQVKGVNGYTF. CDR3 sequence (DNA): TGTGCCAGCGCCCCCCTTAAGGGGCAGGTAAAGGGGGTTAATGGCTACACCTTC.

The sample holds one count of this clone. The V and J genes are TRBV13 and TRBJ2-3; 8 bases are shared with TRBD2. Germline CDR1 reads PRHDT; CDR2 reads FYEKMQ (reference sequence). CDR3 length equals 14 residues. V shed 3 bases, J shed 6 bases, and the junction held 5 bases outside the gene matches. In nucleotides, the CDR3 is TGTGCCAGCAGCTTTCGGCGGGGGGCGGATACGCAGTATTTT. Protein product: CASSFRRGADTQYF. The whole variable domain, filled in from reference TRBV13 and TRBJ2-3, reads AAGVIQSPRHLIKEKRETATLKCYPIPRHDTVYWYQQGPGQDPQFLISFYEKMQSDKGSIPDRFSAQQFSDYHSELNMSSLELGDSALYFCASSFRRGADTQYFGPGTRLTVL.

This chain links TRBV2 with TRBJ1-1; tentative D call: TRBD1 (6 bases). The CDR3 runs 13 residues. The V gene lost 7 bases and the J gene lost 1 base, with 10 bases spanning the gap. Germline CDR1 is SNHLY and CDR2 is FYNNEI. The CDR3 nucleotides are TGTGCCAGCACCAAGGACAGGAACACTGAAGCTTTCTTT. It encodes CASTKDRNTEAFF.

The V gene is TRBV29-1, the J gene TRBJ1-1; 7 bases agree with TRBD1. Trimming took 4 bases from V and 5 from J; bases not matched to a gene: 7. This CDR3 is built from 13 residues. Germline V gene lookup returns CDR1 SQVTM and CDR2 ANQGSEA. In DNA, the CDR3 is TGCAGCGTTGGTCAGGGGGTCGATACTGAAGCTTTCTTT. Amino acid sequence: CSVGQGVDTEAFF.